Following are 11 T cell receptor beta chains from one sample sequenced in a study of shared clonotypes between healthy human individuals. TCRdb's table, derived via immunoSEQ multiplex PCR, lists solely in-frame clones and lacks some. The repertoire has about 2.3 million clones, approximately 95% of them found once; the top ten carry around 0.4%. Sequenced sample: naive CD4+ T cells from PBMCs. Subset specified: CD45RA+ positively selected. The receptor source for this set is a man aged 18 to 29 in good health. Some clones in this sample may be carry-over from other donors' samples.

J is TRBJ2-4 and V is TRBV6-6; D is ambiguous. This CDR3 is 13 amino acids long. V was pared by 8 bases and J by 1 base, with 9 bases between. The germline CDR1 and CDR2 sequences are MNHNY and SVGAGI (reference sequence). The CDR3 sequence: CASRAGAKNIQYF. The CDR3 region has the DNA TGTGCCAGCCGCGCTGGGGCCAAAAACATTCAGTACTTC.

The rearrangement uses TRBV5-1 and TRBJ1-4; 10 bases are shared with TRBD1. V shed 3 bases and J 8 bases; nucleotides not matched to a gene: 7. Looked up from germline, CDR1 is SGHRS and CDR2 is YFSETQ. The CDR3 totals 15 residues. CDR3 region: CASSSTGTGEEKLFF. The CDR3 DNA reads TGCGCCAGCAGCTCGACCGGGACAGGGGAAGAAAAACTGTTTTTT.

This sequence joins TRBV9 and TRBJ2-5; 8 bases fit TRBD1. Unmatched junction bases numbered 6, after V lost 2 bases and J lost 6 bases. This CDR3 is 14 amino acids long. The germline gives CDR1 SGDLS, CDR2 YYNGEE. The CDR3 loop reads CASSVGRGRQTQYF. In DNA form, the CDR3 reads TGTGCCAGCAGCGTGGGCAGGGGGCGACAGACCCAGTACTTC.

V and J are TRBV7-9 and TRBJ2-7; the D gene is possibly TRBD1 (6 bases). Looked up from germline, CDR1 is SEHNR and CDR2 is FQNEAQ (reference sequence). V was cut by 6 bases and J by 4 bases, with 19 bases left in between. The CDR3 spans 15 residues. CDR3 loop: CASRMGAGAQYEQYF. The CDR3 nucleotides read TGTGCCAGCAGAATGGGGGCTGGGGCTCAGTACGAGCAGTACTTC. Full variable domain (missing parts from reference TRBV7-9 and TRBJ2-7): DTGVSQNPRHKITKRGQNVTFRCDPISEHNRLYWYRQTLGQGPEFLTYFQNEAQLEKSRLLSDRFSAERPKGSFSTLEIQRTEQGDSAMYLCASRMGAGAQYEQYFGPGTRLTVT.

The gene calls are TRBV28 and TRBJ2-1, with TRBD2 matching 7 bases. Unmatched junction bases numbered 12, after V lost 4 bases and J lost 0 bases. This CDR3 contains 18 residues. Germline assignment: CDR1 MDHEN and CDR2 SYDVKM. In DNA, the CDR3 is TGTGCCAGCAGTTCCGTCGGCGGGAGAAGTATCTCCTACAATGAGCAGTTCTTC. This codes for CASSSVGGRSISYNEQFF.

This chain joins TRBV4-3 and TRBJ1-2; D possibly corresponds to TRBD1 (5 bases). Trimming took 2 bases from V and 4 from J, leaving 11 bases between them. CDR3 size: 14 residues. Looked up from germline, CDR1 is LGHNA and CDR2 is YSLEER. The CDR3 DNA is TGCGCCAGCAGCCAACCTGGGGGTCTCTATGGCTACACCTTC. Its protein product is CASSQPGGLYGYTF.

This clone was observed once. Written as DNA, the CDR3 is TGTGCCAGCAGTTTAACCCGACTCTTTCGGGCAGATACGCAGTATTTT. This encodes CASSLTRLFRADTQYF. This chain links TRBV27 with TRBJ2-3; D is uncertain. The ends were cut back, 2 bases at V and 4 bases at J, with 16 bases in the middle. CDR1 and CDR2 (germline): MNHEY, SMNVEV (reference sequence). The CDR3 consists of 16 residues.

The CDR3 protein is CASSRDSPFEAFF. The CDR3 region has the DNA TGTGCCAGCAGCCGGGACAGCCCTTTTGAAGCTTTCTTT. The chain uses TRBV6-7 and TRBJ1-1; 7 bases fit TRBD1. TRBV6-7 is filed as an ORF, its function uncertain. The V gene end was trimmed by 6 bases and the J gene end by 7 bases; junction bases not matched to a gene: 8. CDR3 length: 13 amino acids.

This chain connects TRBV4-1 to TRBJ1-4; no definite D call. Trimming cost V 2 bases and J 4 bases, with 11 bases left between them. The CDR3 covers 15 residues. From germline, CDR1 is MGHRA and CDR2 YSYEKL. CDR3 nucleotide sequence: TGCGCCAGCAGCCAATCTGATGGAGGTAATGAAAAACTGTTTTTT. Translating gives CASSQSDGGNEKLFF.

This chain uses TRBV6-5 with TRBJ2-7, with 7 bases that match TRBD2. The CDR3 sequence is 14 residues long. The V gene's germline CDR1 is MNHEY and CDR2 SVGAGI. J was trimmed by 7 bases and V by 2 bases; bases with no gene match: 8. The CDR3 coding sequence is TGTGCCAGCAGTTACGGGAGGGGAGCGAGGGAGCAGTACTTC. Translating it yields CASSYGRGAREQYF.

The chain uses TRBV7-9 and TRBJ2-1, with no clear D. V lost 7 bases and J 6 bases, leaving 13 bases between the germline ends. The CDR3 length is 13 residues. Per germline, CDR1 SEHNR and CDR2 FQNEAQ (reference sequence). CDR3 sequence: CASTLKDGNEQFF. In nucleotides, the CDR3 is TGTGCCAGCACCCTTAAGGACGGCAATGAGCAGTTCTTC.